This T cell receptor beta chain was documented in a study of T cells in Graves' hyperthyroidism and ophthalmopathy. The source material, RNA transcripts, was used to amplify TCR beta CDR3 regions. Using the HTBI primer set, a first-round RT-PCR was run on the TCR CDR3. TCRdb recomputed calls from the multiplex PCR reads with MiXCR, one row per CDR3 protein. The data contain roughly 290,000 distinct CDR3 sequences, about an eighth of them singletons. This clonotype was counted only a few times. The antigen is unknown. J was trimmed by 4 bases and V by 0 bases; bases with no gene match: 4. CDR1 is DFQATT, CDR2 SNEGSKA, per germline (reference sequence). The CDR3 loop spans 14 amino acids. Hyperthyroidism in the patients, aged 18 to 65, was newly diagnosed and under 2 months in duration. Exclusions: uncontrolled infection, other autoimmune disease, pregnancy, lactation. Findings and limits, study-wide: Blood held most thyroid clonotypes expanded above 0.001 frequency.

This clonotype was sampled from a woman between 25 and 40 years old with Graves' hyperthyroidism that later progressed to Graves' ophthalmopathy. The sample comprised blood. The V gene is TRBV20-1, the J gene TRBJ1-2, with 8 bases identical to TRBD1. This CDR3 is CSAREQGAIYGYTF. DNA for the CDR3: TGCAGTGCTAGAGAGCAGGGGGCGATCTATGGCTACACCTTC.